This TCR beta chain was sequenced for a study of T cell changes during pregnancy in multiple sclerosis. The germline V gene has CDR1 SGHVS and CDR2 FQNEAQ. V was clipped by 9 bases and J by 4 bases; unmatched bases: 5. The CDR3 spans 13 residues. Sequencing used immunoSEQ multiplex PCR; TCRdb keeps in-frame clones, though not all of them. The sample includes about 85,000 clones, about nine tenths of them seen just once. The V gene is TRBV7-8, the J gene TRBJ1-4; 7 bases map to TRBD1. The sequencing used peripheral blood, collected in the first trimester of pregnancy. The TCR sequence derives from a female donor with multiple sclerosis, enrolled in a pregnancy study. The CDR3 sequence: CASGRDSNEKLFF. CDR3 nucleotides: TGTGCCAGTGGTCGGGACAGTAATGAAAAACTGTTTTTT.